What follows are 24 T cell receptor beta chains derived from one specimen sequenced in a study of beta chain features in type 1 diabetes. Since all of the isolated RNA was reverse transcribed, expressed TCRB transcripts were what got sequenced. Generated by immunoSEQ multiplex PCR, the TCRdb table keeps only in-frame clones and is missing some. This repertoire shows around 310,000 clones, 9.5% to 12% found once; its top ten account for over 0.015%. Sequencing was carried out using naive CD4+ T cells from blood. Receptor source: a woman in her 30s in good health.

This clone was observed a few times. The chain employs TRBV30 and TRBJ2-3; 9 nucleotides match TRBD1. CDR3 length: 12 amino acids. V shed 8 bases and J 5 bases; nucleotides not matched to a gene: 5. Germline V CDR1 and CDR2: GTSNPN, SVGIG (reference sequence). The CDR3 DNA reads TGTGCCGAGACGACAGGGGGAGATACGCAGTATTTT. Its protein is CAETTGGDTQYF.

This chain links TRBV4-3 with TRBJ2-1, with TRBD2 matching 7 bases. The CDR3 runs 18 residues. Germline trimming cut 3 bases from V and 2 bases from J; bases unmatched to any gene: 13. Germline V CDR1 and CDR2: LGHNA, YSLEER. The CDR3 nucleotides are TGCGCCAGCAGCCAGGTTTATGGCGGGGGTACCACCTACAATGAGCAGTTCTTC. Translated, it gives CASSQVYGGGTTYNEQFF.

In this sample, this clone turned up a few times. The chain employs TRBV25-1 and TRBJ2-1, with TRBD2 matching 10 bases. Trimming removed 6 bases from V and 6 bases from J; junction bases left unmatched: 14. Germline CDR1 and CDR2: MGHDK and SYGVNS. There are 17 residues in the CDR3. This chain's CDR3 is CASSPRVVGLAANEQFF. CDR3 nucleotides: TGTGCCAGCAGCCCGCGTGTGGTCGGACTAGCGGCCAATGAGCAGTTCTTC.

This clone has just a few counts. This chain uses TRBV30 with TRBJ2-7, with 9 bases identical to TRBD1. With 6 bases clipped from V and 1 base from J, the junction kept 4 bases outside the gene matches. Germline lookup yields CDR1 GTSNPN and CDR2 SVGIG (reference sequence). The CDR3 covers 13 residues. Here the CDR3 reads CACSTGGSYEQYF. CDR3 nucleotide sequence: TGTGCCTGTTCGACAGGGGGTTCCTACGAGCAGTACTTC.

The gene calls are TRBV7-3 and TRBJ2-5; possible D gene TRBD1, 7 bases. The V end was cut by 4 bases, the J end by 5 bases, with 14 bases between. Germline values: CDR1 SGHTA, CDR2 FQGTGA. CDR3 size: 14 residues. The CDR3: CASSSDRAGETQYF. The CDR3 bases are TGTGCCAGCAGCTCCGACAGGGCGGGGGAGACCCAGTACTTC.

There are a few counts of this clone. The chain combines TRBV30 with TRBJ2-7, with TRBD1 matching 9 bases. The ends lost 7 bases at V and 6 bases at J; junction bases unmatched: 7. CDR1 GTSNPN and CDR2 SVGIG come from the germline V gene (reference sequence). This CDR3 is 12 amino acids long. The CDR3 is CAYHRGPGEQYF. CDR3 bases: TGTGCCTACCACAGGGGGCCTGGCGAGCAGTACTTC.

Only a few counts were recorded for this clone. This chain links TRBV28 with TRBJ2-7, with 7 bases matching TRBD1. V was pared by 6 bases and J by 4 bases, with 15 bases of the junction left unmatched. Germline V gene data show CDR1 as MDHEN and CDR2 as SYDVKM. The CDR3 loop spans 16 amino acids. CDR3 coding DNA: TGTGCCAGCAGCTCCGGTGTCCCGGGACAGTGGTACGAGCAGTACTTC. This sequence encodes CASSSGVPGQWYEQYF.

The table lists this clone with a few counts. The identical CDR3 is also encoded by other nucleotide sequences in the sample. The rearrangement links TRBV7-9 to TRBJ2-7; D ambiguous. The V and J ends lost 4 bases and 0 bases respectively, with 4 bases between them. Germline assignment: CDR1 SEHNR and CDR2 FQNEAQ (reference sequence). The CDR3 sequence is 12 residues long. The CDR3 loop reads CASSSSSYEQYF. CDR3 nucleotides: TGTGCCAGCAGCTCCAGCTCCTACGAGCAGTACTTC.

The chain links TRBV7-3 to TRBJ2-7; 7 nucleotides align to TRBD1. The CDR3 consists of 13 residues. J was trimmed by 9 bases and V by 5 bases; bases with no gene match: 10. Germline CDR1 reads SGHTA; CDR2 reads FQGTGA. CDR3 sequence (DNA): TGTGCCAGCAGCGCCGATCAGGGGGACCGGCAGTACTTC. Amino acid sequence: CASSADQGDRQYF. Full variable domain (missing parts from reference TRBV7-3 and TRBJ2-7): GAGVSQTPSNKVTEKGKYVELRCDPISGHTALYWYRQSLGQGPEFLIYFQGTGAADDSGLPNDRFFAVRPEGSVSTLKIQRTERGDSAVYLCASSADQGDRQYFGPGTRLTVT.

The chain is built from TRBV28 and TRBJ2-5, with D possibly being TRBD1 (6 bases). The CDR3 is made up of 15 amino acids. Germline V CDR1 and CDR2: MDHEN, SYDVKM. Trimming cost V 6 bases and J 1 base, with 15 bases left between them. DNA for the CDR3: TGTGCCAGCAGGGGCCCACAGGGACCCCAAGAGACCCAGTACTTC. This encodes CASRGPQGPQETQYF.

The J gene is TRBJ2-3, the V gene TRBV18, with 10 nucleotides matching TRBD2. The CDR3 is made up of 15 amino acids. Germline V gene data show CDR1 as KGHSH and CDR2 as LQKENI. The junction had 1 base not matched to a gene; V was cut back by 0 bases and J by 4 bases. CDR3 loop: CASSPPLAGADTQYF. The CDR3 nucleotides are TGTGCCAGCTCACCACCCCTAGCGGGAGCAGATACGCAGTATTTT.

This clone has a handful of counts. The V and J genes are TRBV25-1 and TRBJ1-5; possibly TRBD1 for D (5 bases). The germline CDR1 and CDR2 sequences are MGHDK and SYGVNS. Trimming shortened V by 1 base and J by 1 base, and 11 bases separated the two germline ends. The CDR3 length is 16 residues. Written as DNA, the CDR3 is TGTGCCAGCAGTGAATCGGGGGGTAGCAGCAATCAGCCCCAGCATTTT. It translates to CASSESGGSSNQPQHF.

The V call is TRBV29-1, the J call TRBJ2-1; TRBD2 matches 8 bases. The germline gives CDR1 SQVTM, CDR2 ANQGSEA. The CDR3 loop spans 14 amino acids. The trim removed 6 bases at V and 9 bases at J, leaving 13 bases unmatched. The CDR3 DNA is TGCAGCGTCCAAGCGACAAGCGGGAGAGGTGAGCAGTTCTTC. Its translation is CSVQATSGRGEQFF.

The chain carries TRBV5-6 and TRBJ2-7; weak D call: TRBD1 (5 bases). From germline, CDR1 is SGHDT and CDR2 YYEEEE. This CDR3 contains 15 residues. The ends were cut back, 0 bases at V and 2 bases at J, with 12 bases in the middle. The CDR3 DNA reads as TGTGCCAGCAGCTTGGGACAGCTGGGCCCCTACGAGCAGTACTTC. Protein product: CASSLGQLGPYEQYF.

The table lists this clone with a few counts. The chain combines TRBV29-1 with TRBJ2-7; possibly TRBD1 for D (5 bases). Trimming left V 5 bases short and J 0 bases short, with 8 bases between. The CDR3 length is 12 residues. Germline V gives CDR1 SQVTM, CDR2 ANQGSEA. Here the CDR3 DNA reads TGCAGCGTTAAGCAGGGCTCCTACGAGCAGTACTTC. It codes for CSVKQGSYEQYF.

This clone has more than one count but fewer than ten. The rearrangement links TRBV11-1 to TRBJ2-6; 7 nucleotides agree with TRBD2. The ends lost 3 bases at V and 4 bases at J; junction bases unmatched: 6. The CDR3 has 16 amino acids. From germline, CDR1 is SGHAT and CDR2 FQDESV (reference sequence). CDR3 amino acids: CASSLGGVVGANVLTF. The CDR3, as DNA: TGTGCCAGCAGCTTGGGAGGGGTGGTCGGGGCCAACGTCCTGACTTTC.

V usage is TRBV28 and J usage is TRBJ2-1; D remains ambiguous. The germline V and J ends were trimmed by 5 bases and 6 bases, with 14 bases remaining between them. The CDR3 is made up of 14 amino acids. CDR1 MDHEN and CDR2 SYDVKM come from the germline V gene. This CDR3 reads CASSSPLTLNEQFF. The CDR3 DNA reads TGTGCCAGCAGTAGCCCCCTTACCCTCAATGAGCAGTTCTTC.

This clone was seen more than once but under ten times. The chain recombines TRBV9 with TRBJ2-5, with D maybe TRBD2 (6 bases). CDR1 is SGDLS, CDR2 YYNGEE, per germline. V lost 4 bases and J lost 2, with 24 bases in between. The CDR3 totals 18 residues. The CDR3 region has the DNA TGTGCCAGCAGCCGTCCTTTGGGGGGAGCGGGCCGACAAGAGACCCAGTACTTC. Its translation is CASSRPLGGAGRQETQYF.

This clone was detected a few times. Other DNA sequences in the same sample also yield this CDR3. The J gene is TRBJ2-5, the V gene TRBV4-2; D is unclear. Trimming removed 1 base at V and 5 bases at J, with 8 bases between. The germline CDR1 and CDR2 sequences are LGHNA and YNFKEQ. The CDR3 length is 13 residues. The CDR3, as DNA: TGTGCCAGCAGCCAAGGCTTACAGGAGACCCAGTACTTC. This gives the protein CASSQGLQETQYF.

This clone was observed a handful of times. The chain is built from TRBV4-3 and TRBJ1-2; the D gene is possibly TRBD1 (5 bases). There are 16 residues in the CDR3. The germline CDR1 and CDR2 sequences are LGHNA and YSLEER. Trimming left V 0 bases short and J 5 bases short, with 16 bases between. CDR3 sequence: CASSQDIGGTWYGYTF. CDR3 DNA: TGCGCCAGCAGCCAAGACATCGGAGGGACCTGGTATGGCTACACCTTC.

This chain connects TRBV29-1 to TRBJ2-5, with unresolved D. Germline V lookup: CDR1 SQVTM, CDR2 ANQGSEA. The CDR3 is 13 residues long. Between the trimmed V and J ends, which lost 2 bases and 5 bases, there was a span of 12 bases. CDR3 amino acids: CSVEQLEWETQYF. The CDR3 DNA is TGCAGCGTTGAACAACTCGAATGGGAGACCCAGTACTTC.

CDR3: CASSPSGSGLDEQYF. The DNA of the CDR3 is TGTGCCAGCTCACCAAGCGGGAGTGGTCTGGACGAGCAGTACTTC. This rearrangement joins TRBV18 to TRBJ2-7; 8 bases are a match to TRBD2. V trimming: 2 bases; J trimming: 5 bases; junction bases outside the gene matches: 8. This CDR3 is 15 amino acids long. Germline V gene data show CDR1 as KGHSH and CDR2 as LQKENI. The whole variable domain, remainder taken from reference TRBV18 and TRBJ2-7, is NAGVMQNPRHLVRRRGQEARLRCSPMKGHSHVYWYRQLPEEGLKFMVYLQKENIIDESGMPKERFSAEFPKEGPSILRIQQVVRGDSAAYFCASSPSGSGLDEQYFGPGTRLTVT.

This clone was detected only a few times. This chain connects TRBV2 to TRBJ2-7; 7 bases align to TRBD2. The ends lost 4 bases at V and 3 bases at J; junction bases unmatched: 15. Per germline, CDR1 SNHLY and CDR2 FYNNEI. The CDR3 runs to 17 residues. CDR3: CASSVGDSAGVGYEQYF. CDR3 nucleotide sequence: TGTGCCAGCAGTGTAGGGGATTCTGCGGGAGTAGGCTACGAGCAGTACTTC. The whole variable domain, filled in from reference TRBV2 and TRBJ2-7, reads EPEVTQTPSHQVTQMGQEVILRCVPISNHLYFYWYRQILGQKVEFLVSFYNNEISEKSEIFDDQFSVERPDGSNFTLKIRSTKLEDSAMYFCASSVGDSAGVGYEQYFGPGTRLTVT.

The chain carries TRBV7-9 and TRBJ2-3, with D possibly being TRBD1 (6 bases). This CDR3 is built from 16 residues. V lost 5 bases, J lost 4 bases, and 19 bases lay in between. Per germline, CDR1 SEHNR and CDR2 FQNEAQ (reference sequence). CDR3: CASSILRQDGADTQYF. CDR3 nucleotide sequence: TGTGCCAGCAGCATCCTCCGACAGGATGGGGCAGATACGCAGTATTTT.